These T cell receptor beta chains were read from a single sample in a study of cytomegalovirus exposure and HLA in healthy donors. The method was immunoSEQ multiplex PCR; TCRdb's version includes in-frame clones alone and lacks a portion of them. The table records around 120,000 clones, roughly 79% of them present only once. Material for sequencing was PBMCs. These TCRs come from a man aged 18 to 30 in good health and CMV-seronegative. Each CDR3 is given with its conserved first and last residue. The D gene is left open where the match is weak. Size is stated for part of the rows, as once, few or many counts, or as a class when the clone is expanded.

clone size	V gene	CDR3 length	J gene	D gene	CDR3 protein	CDR3 DNA
few	TRBV28	12	TRBJ2-4	NA	CASSTVLFIQYF	TGTGCCAGCAGCACGGTACTTTTTATTCAGTACTTC
NA	TRBV19	14	TRBJ2-2	NA	CATRDSLNTGELFF	TGTGCCACGCGGGACAGCTTAAACACCGGGGAGCTGTTTTTT
NA	TRBV7-9	12	TRBJ1-5	TRBD1	CASTSGGQPQHF	TGTGCCAGCACCTCAGGGGGACAGCCCCAGCATTTT
NA	TRBV2	16	TRBJ2-3	NA	CASSGISGEITDTQYF	TGTGCCAGCAGTGGAATTAGCGGAGAGATCACAGATACGCAGTATTTT
NA	TRBV27	16	TRBJ2-7	NA	CASSLTLGGSSYEQYF	TGTGCCAGCAGTCTCACCTTGGGGGGTAGCTCCTACGAGCAGTACTTC
NA	TRBV7-2	15	TRBJ2-7	NA	CASSPGTGGGYEQYF	TGTGCCAGCAGCCCCGGGACAGGCGGGGGTTACGAGCAGTACTTC
NA	TRBV11-2	15	TRBJ2-7	NA	CASSLDRGPSYEQYF	TGTGCCAGCAGCTTAGACAGGGGACCCTCCTACGAGCAGTACTTC
NA	TRBV30	12	TRBJ2-2	NA	CAWRRVTGELFF	TGTGCCTGGAGACGAGTTACCGGGGAGCTGTTTTTT
NA	TRBV30	13	TRBJ1-1	NA	CAWTRGLNTEAFF	TGTGCCTGGACGCGGGGTCTGAACACTGAAGCTTTCTTT
NA	TRBV10-1	12	TRBJ2-3	TRBD2	CASSESRGTQYF	TGCGCCAGCAGTGAGTCGCGGGGGACTCAGTATTTT
NA	TRBV28	12	TRBJ1-1	TRBD1	CASGQGSTEAFF	TGTGCCAGCGGACAGGGGAGCACTGAAGCTTTCTTT
few	TRBV13	14	TRBJ1-2	NA	CASSLGIQAYGYTF	TGTGCCAGCAGCTTAGGGATACAGGCCTATGGCTACACCTTC
NA	TRBV5-1	14	TRBJ1-1	NA	CASSLKAGGTEAFF	TGCGCCAGCAGCTTGAAGGCCGGCGGAACTGAAGCTTTCTTT
NA	TRBV30	15	TRBJ1-2	TRBD1	CAWRTGTGALYGYTF	TGTGCCTGGAGGACCGGGACAGGGGCCCTCTATGGCTACACCTTC
NA	TRBV7-6	18	TRBJ1-1	NA	CASSLIRQGRITNTEAFF	TGTGCCAGCAGCTTAATCCGGCAGGGAAGGATCACGAACACTGAAGCTTTCTTT
NA	TRBV4-3	16	TRBJ2-5	NA	CASSQEVRVSWETQYF	TGCGCCAGCAGCCAAGAGGTGAGGGTTTCATGGGAGACCCAGTACTTC
NA	TRBV6-5	16	TRBJ2-3	NA	CASSYLGQSNTDTQYF	TGTGCCAGCAGTTACTTGGGACAATCAAACACAGATACGCAGTATTTT
NA	TRBV27	15	TRBJ1-5	TRBD1	CASSAGQGINQPQHF	TGTGCCAGCAGTGCCGGACAGGGTATTAATCAGCCCCAGCATTTT
NA	TRBV30	14	TRBJ1-2	TRBD1	CAWTSGQGAHGYTF	TGTGCCTGGACCTCGGGACAGGGGGCACATGGCTACACCTTC
NA	TRBV7-2	16	TRBJ2-7	NA	CASSYSISVLLREQYF	TGTGCCAGCAGTTACTCAATATCGGTTCTGCTGCGCGAGCAGTACTTC
few	TRBV30	15	TRBJ1-5	TRBD1	CAWSLHRGLNQPQHF	TGTGCCTGGAGCTTACACAGGGGTTTAAATCAGCCCCAGCATTTT
NA	TRBV6-6	15	TRBJ2-1	TRBD2	CASSYSAGGYNEQFF	TGTGCCAGCAGTTACTCGGCGGGGGGCTACAATGAGCAGTTCTTC
NA	TRBV6-4	15	TRBJ2-7	TRBD2	CASSEDTSGAYEQYF	TGTGCCAGCAGTGAGGACACTAGCGGGGCCTACGAGCAGTACTTC